This T cell receptor (beta chain) derives from a study of blood T cell repertoires in COVID-19. The wider study: Material from acute and convalescent COVID-19 was sourced from the United States, Italy and Spain.

Here immunoSEQ multiplex PCR was the method, and the copy in TCRdb shows in-frame clones only, minus some. The table shows some 78,000 clones, with 87% occurring only once. This receptor was identified in a woman older than 75 with active or convalescent COVID-19. Sequencing used peripheral blood.

The CDR3 loop is CASSYLWDSEEAQYF. Written as DNA, the CDR3 is TGTGCCAGCAGTTACCTTTGGGACTCGGAGGAGGCCCAGTACTTC. V and J are TRBV6-2 or TRBV6-3 and TRBJ2-5, with D maybe TRBD2 (6 bases). The CDR3 covers 15 residues. Germline loops: CDR1 MNHEY, CDR2 SVGEGT. V lost 2 bases to trimming and J lost 9 bases, with 19 bases between them.